This entry features one T cell receptor beta chain sequence. This sample was taken from a study of blood T cell repertoires in COVID-19. Study details: From the United States, Italy and Spain came samples of acute and convalescent COVID-19.

J gave up 4 bases and V 0 bases, and 2 bases lay outside the gene matches. The CDR3 spans 14 residues. Germline V CDR1 and CDR2: SGHDT, YYEEEE. Authors' processing steps: Nucleated cell number was recorded as an estimate derived from reference gene primer amplification. TCRdb's copy holds only in-frame clones and misses some; the assay was immunoSEQ multiplex PCR. The V and J calls and clone size were taken over from that table, and D and trimming were inferred from the DNA. In the table there are tens of thousands of clones, 75% to 90% of which are singletons. The chain is built from TRBV5-6 and TRBJ1-2; 8 nucleotides align to TRBD1. This clonotype was sampled from a woman aged 80 or older with acute or convalescent COVID-19. The sequenced material came from peripheral blood. CDR3 DNA: TGTGCCAGCAGCTTGGGACAGGGGAGCTATGGCTACACCTTC. The encoded protein is CASSLGQGSYGYTF.